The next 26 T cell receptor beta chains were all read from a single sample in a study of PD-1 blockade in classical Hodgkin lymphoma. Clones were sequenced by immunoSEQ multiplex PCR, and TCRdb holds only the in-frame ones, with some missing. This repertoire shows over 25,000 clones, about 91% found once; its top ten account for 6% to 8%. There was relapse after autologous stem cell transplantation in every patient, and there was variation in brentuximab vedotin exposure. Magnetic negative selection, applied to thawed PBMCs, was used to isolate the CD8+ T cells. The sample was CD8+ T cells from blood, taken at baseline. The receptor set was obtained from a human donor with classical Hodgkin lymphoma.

Here the CDR3 reads CASIPPGALMNTEAFF. The CDR3 DNA follows: TGTGCCAGCATCCCTCCAGGGGCCCTCATGAACACTGAAGCTTTCTTT. V and J are TRBV28 and TRBJ1-1, with D possibly matching TRBD1 (6 bases). Germline lookup yields CDR1 MDHEN and CDR2 SYDVKM. The CDR3 runs to 16 residues. Trimming removed 7 bases from V and 0 bases from J, with 18 bases in between.

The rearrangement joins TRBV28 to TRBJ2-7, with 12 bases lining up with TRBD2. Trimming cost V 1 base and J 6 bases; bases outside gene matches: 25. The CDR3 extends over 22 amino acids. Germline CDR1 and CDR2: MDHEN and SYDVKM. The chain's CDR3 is CASSLSIGRGRVGASGRVEQYF. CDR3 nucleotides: TGTGCCAGCAGTTTATCTATCGGCCGGGGCAGGGTGGGTGCTAGCGGGAGGGTCGAGCAGTACTTC.

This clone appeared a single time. As DNA, the CDR3 is TGTGCCAGCAGCTTGAGGACAGGGGAGAGGACAGATACGCAGTATTTT. Translation: CASSLRTGERTDTQYF. The chain combines TRBV7-6 with TRBJ2-3; 9 nucleotides match TRBD1. The CDR3 covers 16 residues. V shed 3 bases and J 3 bases; nucleotides not matched to a gene: 7. CDR1 is SGHVS, CDR2 FNYEAQ, per germline. The full variable domain, its missing parts supplied by reference TRBV7-6 and TRBJ2-3, is GAGVSQSPRYKVTKRGQDVALRCDPISGHVSLYWYRQALGQGPEFLTYFNYEAQQDKSGLPNDRFSAERPEGSISTLTIQRTEQRDSAMYRCASSLRTGERTDTQYFGPGTRLTVL.

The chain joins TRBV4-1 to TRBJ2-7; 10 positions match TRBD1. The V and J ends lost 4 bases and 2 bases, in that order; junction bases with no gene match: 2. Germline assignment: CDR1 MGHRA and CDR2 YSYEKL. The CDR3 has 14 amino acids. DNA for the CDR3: TGCGCCAGCAGCCCCGGGACAGGGGCCTACGAGCAGTACTTC. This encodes CASSPGTGAYEQYF.

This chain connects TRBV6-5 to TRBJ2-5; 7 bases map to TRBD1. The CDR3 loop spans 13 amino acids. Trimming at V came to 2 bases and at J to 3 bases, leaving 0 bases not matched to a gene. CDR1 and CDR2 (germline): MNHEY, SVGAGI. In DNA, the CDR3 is TGTGCCAGCAGTTACGGGACAGAAGAGACCCAGTACTTC. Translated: CASSYGTEETQYF.

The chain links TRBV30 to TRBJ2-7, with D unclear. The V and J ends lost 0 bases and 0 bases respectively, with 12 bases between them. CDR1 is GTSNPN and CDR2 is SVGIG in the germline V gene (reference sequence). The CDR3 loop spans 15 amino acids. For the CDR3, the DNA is TGTGCCTGGAGTGTACTGGGCCCAAGCTCCTACGAGCAGTACTTC. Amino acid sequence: CAWSVLGPSSYEQYF.

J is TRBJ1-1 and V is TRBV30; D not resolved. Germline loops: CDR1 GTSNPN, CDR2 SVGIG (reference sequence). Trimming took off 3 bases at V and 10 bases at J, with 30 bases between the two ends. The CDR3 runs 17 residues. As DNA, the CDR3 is TGTGCCTGGAGCTACTTACTGGGCGATTTGGATGTATCTGCAGCTTTCTTT. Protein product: CAWSYLLGDLDVSAAFF.

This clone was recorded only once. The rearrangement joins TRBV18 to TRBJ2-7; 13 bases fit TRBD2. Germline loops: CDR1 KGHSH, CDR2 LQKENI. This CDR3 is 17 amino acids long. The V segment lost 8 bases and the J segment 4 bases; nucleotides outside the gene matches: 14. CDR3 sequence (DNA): TGTGCCAGCCGAAACCCGGGACTAGCGGGAATGGGTTACGAGCAGTACTTC. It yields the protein CASRNPGLAGMGYEQYF.

The CDR3 reads CASSQARGAYEQYF. The CDR3 DNA follows: TGTGCCAGCAGCCAAGCCCGGGGCGCCTACGAGCAGTACTTC. The rearrangement links TRBV4-2 to TRBJ2-7; D might be TRBD1 or TRBD2, each matching 5 bases. In germline, CDR1 is LGHNA, CDR2 YNFKEQ. With 1 base removed from V and 2 bases from J, the gap between germline ends came to 9 bases. There are 14 residues in the CDR3.

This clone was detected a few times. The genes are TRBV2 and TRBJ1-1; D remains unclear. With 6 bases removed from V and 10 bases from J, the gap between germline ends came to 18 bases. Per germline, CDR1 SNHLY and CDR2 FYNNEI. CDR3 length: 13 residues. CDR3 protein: CASSPTPREVAFF. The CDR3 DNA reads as TGTGCCAGCAGCCCGACCCCAAGGGAGGTAGCTTTCTTT.

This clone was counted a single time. The CDR3 region has the DNA TGTGCCAGCAGCCAAGTTTACGAGCAGTACTTC. It codes for CASSQVYEQYF. V is TRBV14 and J is TRBJ2-7, with D hard to call. V lost 1 base to trimming and J lost 4 bases, with 2 bases between them. The CDR3 runs to 11 residues. CDR1 SGHDN and CDR2 FVKESK come from the germline V gene.

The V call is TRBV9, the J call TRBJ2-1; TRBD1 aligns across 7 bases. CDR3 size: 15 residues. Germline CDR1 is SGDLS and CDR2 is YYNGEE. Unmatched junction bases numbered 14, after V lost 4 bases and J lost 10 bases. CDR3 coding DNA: TGTGCCAGCAGCAGGAAAGACAGGGTAAACGAGGAGCAGTTCTTC. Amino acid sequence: CASSRKDRVNEEQFF.

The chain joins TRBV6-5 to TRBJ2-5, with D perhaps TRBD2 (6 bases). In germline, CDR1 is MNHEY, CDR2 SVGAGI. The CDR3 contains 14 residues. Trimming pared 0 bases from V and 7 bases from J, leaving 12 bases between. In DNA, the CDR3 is TGTGCCAGCAGTTACTCGTCGCAGGAGGGGACCCAGTACTTC. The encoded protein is CASSYSSQEGTQYF.

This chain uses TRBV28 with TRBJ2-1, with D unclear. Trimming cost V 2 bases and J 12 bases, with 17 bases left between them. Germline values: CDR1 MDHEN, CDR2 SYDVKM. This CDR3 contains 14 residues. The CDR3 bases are TGTGCCAGCAGTTTACGGCAAGGTGCGAGGTGGCAGTTCTTC. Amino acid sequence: CASSLRQGARWQFF.

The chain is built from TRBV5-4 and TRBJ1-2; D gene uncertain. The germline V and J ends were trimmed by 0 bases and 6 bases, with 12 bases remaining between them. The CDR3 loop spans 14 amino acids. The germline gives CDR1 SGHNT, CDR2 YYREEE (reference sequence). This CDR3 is CASSLGRTIDGYTF. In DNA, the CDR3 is TGTGCCAGCAGCTTGGGAAGGACGATTGATGGCTACACCTTC.

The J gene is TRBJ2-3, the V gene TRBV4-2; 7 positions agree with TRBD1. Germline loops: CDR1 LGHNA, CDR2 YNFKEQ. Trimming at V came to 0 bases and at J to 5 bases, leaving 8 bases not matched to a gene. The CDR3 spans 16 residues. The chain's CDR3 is CASSQDTGTEGDTQYF. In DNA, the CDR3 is TGTGCCAGCAGCCAAGACACCGGGACAGAGGGAGATACGCAGTATTTT.

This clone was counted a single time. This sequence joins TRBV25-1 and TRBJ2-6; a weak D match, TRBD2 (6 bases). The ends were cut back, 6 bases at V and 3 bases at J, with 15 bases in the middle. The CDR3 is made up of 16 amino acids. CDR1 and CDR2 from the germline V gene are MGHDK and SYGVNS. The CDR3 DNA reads TGTGCCAGCAGGCCCGCCGGGGGATTTGGGGCCAACGTCCTGACTTTC. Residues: CASRPAGGFGANVLTF.

This CDR3 reads CSGDDSRTGELFF. CDR3 DNA sequence: TGCAGCGGCGACGACAGTCGCACCGGGGAGCTGTTTTTT. V usage is TRBV29-1 and J usage is TRBJ2-2, with D possibly matching TRBD1 (5 bases). The germline V gene has CDR1 SQVTM and CDR2 ANQGSEA. The ends were cut back, 7 bases at V and 4 bases at J, with 13 bases in the middle. This CDR3 is 13 amino acids long.

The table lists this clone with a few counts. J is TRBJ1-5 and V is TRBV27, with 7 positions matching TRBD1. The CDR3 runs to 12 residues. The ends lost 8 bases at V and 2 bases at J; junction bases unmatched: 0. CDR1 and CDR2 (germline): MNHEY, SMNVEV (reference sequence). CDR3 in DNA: TGTGCCAGCGGACAGGGCAATCAGCCCCAGCATTTT. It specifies CASGQGNQPQHF.

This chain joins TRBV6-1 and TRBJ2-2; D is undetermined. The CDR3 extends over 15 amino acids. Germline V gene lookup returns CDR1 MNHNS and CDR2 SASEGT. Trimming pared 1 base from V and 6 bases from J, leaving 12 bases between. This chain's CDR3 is CASSEVLLVAGELFF. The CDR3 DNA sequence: TGTGCCAGCAGTGAAGTGCTATTAGTAGCCGGGGAGCTGTTTTTT.

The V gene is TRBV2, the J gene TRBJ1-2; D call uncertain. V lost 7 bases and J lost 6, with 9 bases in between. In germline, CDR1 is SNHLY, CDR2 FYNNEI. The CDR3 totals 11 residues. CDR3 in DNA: TGTGCCAGCATCCAGACGGATGGCTACACCTTC. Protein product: CASIQTDGYTF.

The CDR3 spells CASSLGASGPSTDTQYF. Written as DNA, the CDR3 is TGTGCCAGCAGCTTAGGGGCTAGCGGGCCTAGCACAGATACGCAGTATTTT. This chain connects TRBV7-9 to TRBJ2-3; 8 bases agree with TRBD2. The germline V gene encodes CDR1 SEHNR and CDR2 FQNEAQ (reference sequence). This CDR3 spans 17 amino acids. With 1 base clipped from V and 0 bases from J, the junction kept 6 bases outside the gene matches.

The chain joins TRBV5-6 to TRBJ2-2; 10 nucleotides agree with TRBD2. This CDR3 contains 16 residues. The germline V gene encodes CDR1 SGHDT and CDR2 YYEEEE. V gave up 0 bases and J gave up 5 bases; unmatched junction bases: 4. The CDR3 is CASSLALLAGTGELFF. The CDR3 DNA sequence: TGTGCCAGCAGCTTGGCGTTACTAGCGGGAACCGGGGAGCTGTTTTTT.

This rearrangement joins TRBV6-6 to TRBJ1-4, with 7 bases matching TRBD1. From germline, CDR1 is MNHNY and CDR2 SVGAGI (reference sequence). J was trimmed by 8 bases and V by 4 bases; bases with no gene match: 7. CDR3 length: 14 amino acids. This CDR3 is CASSLQGSFEKLFF. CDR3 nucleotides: TGTGCCAGCAGTTTACAGGGGTCGTTCGAAAAACTGTTTTTT.

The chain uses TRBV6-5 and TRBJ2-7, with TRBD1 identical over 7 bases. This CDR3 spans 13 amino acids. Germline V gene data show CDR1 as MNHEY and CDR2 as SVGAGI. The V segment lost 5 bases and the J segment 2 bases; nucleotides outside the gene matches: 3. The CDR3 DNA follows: TGTGCCAGCAGTGTGGACAGGACCTACGAGCAGTACTTC. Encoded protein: CASSVDRTYEQYF.

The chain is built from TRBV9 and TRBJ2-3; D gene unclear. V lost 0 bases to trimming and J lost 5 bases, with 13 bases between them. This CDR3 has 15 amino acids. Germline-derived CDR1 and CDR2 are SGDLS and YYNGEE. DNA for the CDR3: TGTGCCAGCAGCGTAGTTGGGCGACGAGGAGATACGCAGTATTTT. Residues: CASSVVGRRGDTQYF.